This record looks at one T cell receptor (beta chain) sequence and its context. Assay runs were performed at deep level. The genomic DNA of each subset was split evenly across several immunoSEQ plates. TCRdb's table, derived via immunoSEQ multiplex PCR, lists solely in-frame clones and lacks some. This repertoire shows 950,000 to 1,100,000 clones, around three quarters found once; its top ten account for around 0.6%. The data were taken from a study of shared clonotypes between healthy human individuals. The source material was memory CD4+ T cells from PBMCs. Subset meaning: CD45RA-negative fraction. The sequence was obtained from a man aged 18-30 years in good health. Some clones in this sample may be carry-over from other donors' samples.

In DNA, the CDR3 is TGTGCCAGCAGCATTTGGACTATTACCGGGGAGCTGTTTTTT. Encoded protein: CASSIWTITGELFF. The V and J genes are TRBV5-8 and TRBJ2-2; a possible D gene is TRBD2 (6 bases). V shed 4 bases and J shed 5 bases, with 12 bases lying between them. This CDR3 is 14 amino acids long. The germline gives CDR1 SGHTS, CDR2 YDEGEE.